This TCR beta chain was sequenced for a study of T cells in tuberculosis. Findings of the study overall: Low-affinity CD1B-GMM tetramer-binding T cells may have been missed.

Cells were sorted from thawed PBMC rested overnight and stained with GMM-loaded CD1B tetramer, viability dye and anti-CD3. The CD1B tetramers carried C32 glucose monomycolate purified from Rhodococcus equi. V was trimmed by 6 bases and J by 7 bases, leaving 16 bases between them. The CDR3 extends over 13 amino acids. Looked up from germline, CDR1 is ENHRY and CDR2 is SYGVKD. Some clones are missing from TCRdb's copy, which holds only in-frame ones; the method was immunoSEQ multiplex PCR. The repertoire holds 85,000 to 90,000 clones, with roughly 91% as singletons. Sample: CD1b-GMM tetramer-negative cells sorted from PBMCs. This sequence joins TRBV10-3 and TRBJ2-7; D possibly corresponds to TRBD2 (5 bases). The clonotype was recovered from an adult woman with latent tuberculosis. CDR3 in DNA: TGTGCCATCAGAACCGGGCTCTCGGGGGAGCAGTACTTC. Its protein product is CAIRTGLSGEQYF.